The sequence of this T cell receptor beta chain was determined in a study of blood T cell repertoires in COVID-19. Measured with immunoSEQ multiplex PCR; TCRdb has only the in-frame clones, and not every one. The data hold about 250,000 clones, with about 91% observed a single time. From germline, CDR1 is SGDLS and CDR2 YYNGEE. V was trimmed by 0 bases and J by 5 bases, leaving 15 bases between them. The CDR3 consists of 15 residues. Sequenced sample: peripheral blood. V and J are TRBV9 and TRBJ2-7; possibly TRBD2 for D (6 bases). This sequence originates from a woman in her forties who had recovered from COVID-19. The CDR3 sequence: CASSVVGEARDEQYF. CDR3 bases: TGTGCCAGCAGCGTAGTTGGGGAGGCGAGGGACGAGCAGTACTTC.